Given below is one T cell receptor beta chain in context. What it binds is unknown. Unique molecular identifiers were in the cDNA, with template-switch universal primer binding. TCRdb called the 5' RACE reads again in MiXCR, with one record for every CDR3 protein. The sample lists about 460,000 distinct CDR3 sequences, 11% to 15% occurring once. Germline V gene sequence: CDR1 MGHRA, CDR2 YSYEKL. V shed 0 bases and J shed 6 bases, with 14 bases lying between them. The CDR3 loop spans 15 amino acids. This entry belongs to a study of identical twins. Regarding the study as a whole: For out-of-frame beta sequences, excess twin sharing was weaker.

The data were also submitted as part of a second study, on yellow fever vaccine responses in identical twins.

The sequenced sample consisted of CD4+ T cells sorted from blood. The J gene is TRBJ1-2, the V gene TRBV4-1; weak D call: TRBD1 (5 bases). This TCR came from a woman aged 18 to 35 in good health. The CDR3 bases are TGCGCCAGCAGCCAAGATAGGGGCAGGGAGCATGGCTACACCTTC. Translation: CASSQDRGREHGYTF.